This T cell receptor beta chain was recorded in a study of blood T cell repertoires in COVID-19. About the research overall: Some COVID-19 samples were acute and others convalescent; all came from the United States, Italy and Spain. T cells, B-cell-depleted T cells, or PBMCs supplied cDNA or gDNA.

Repertoires were generated with immunoSEQ multiplex PCR, while TCRdb's copy carries only in-frame clones and drops some. The sample consists of about 300,000 clones, more than 70% of them appearing once. Unmatched junction bases numbered 18, after V lost 5 bases and J lost 4 bases. Germline lookup yields CDR1 SGHVS and CDR2 FQNEAQ. The CDR3 spans 18 residues. The receptor was derived from a woman younger than 45 who had recovered from COVID-19. Source material: peripheral blood. J is TRBJ2-7 and V is TRBV7-8; TRBD1 aligns across 9 bases. The CDR3 loop is CASSPGGGTGGGWYEQYF. CDR3 DNA sequence: TGTGCCAGCAGCCCTGGTGGGGGAACAGGGGGCGGTTGGTACGAGCAGTACTTC.